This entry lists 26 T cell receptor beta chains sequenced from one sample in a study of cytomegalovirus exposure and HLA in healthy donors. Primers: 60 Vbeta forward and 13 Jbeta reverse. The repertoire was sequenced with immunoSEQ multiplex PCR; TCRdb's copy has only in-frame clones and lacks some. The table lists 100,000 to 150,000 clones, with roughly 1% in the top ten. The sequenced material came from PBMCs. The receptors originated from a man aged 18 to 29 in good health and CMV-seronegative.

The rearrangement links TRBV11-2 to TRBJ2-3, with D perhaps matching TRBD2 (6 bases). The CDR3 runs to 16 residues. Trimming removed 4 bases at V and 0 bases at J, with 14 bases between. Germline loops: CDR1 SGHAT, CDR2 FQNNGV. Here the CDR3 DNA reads TGTGCCAGCAGCTCCTTGCGGGGAGACAGCACAGATACGCAGTATTTT. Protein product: CASSSLRGDSTDTQYF.

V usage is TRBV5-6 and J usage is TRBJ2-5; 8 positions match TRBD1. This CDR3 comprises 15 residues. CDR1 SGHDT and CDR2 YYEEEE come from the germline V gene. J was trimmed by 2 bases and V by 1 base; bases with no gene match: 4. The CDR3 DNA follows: TGTGCCAGCAGCTTGTACACAGGGGGGCAAGAGACCCAGTACTTC. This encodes CASSLYTGGQETQYF. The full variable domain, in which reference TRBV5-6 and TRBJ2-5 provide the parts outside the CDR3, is DAGVTQSPTHLIKTRGQQVTLRCSPKSGHDTVSWYQQALGQGPQFIFQYYEEEERQRGNFPDRFSGHQFPNYSSELNVNALLLGDSALYLCASSLYTGGQETQYFGPGTRLLVL.

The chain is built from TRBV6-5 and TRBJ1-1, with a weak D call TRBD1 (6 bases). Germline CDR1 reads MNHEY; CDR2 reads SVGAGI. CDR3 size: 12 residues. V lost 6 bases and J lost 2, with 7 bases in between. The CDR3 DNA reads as TGTGCCAGCAGGACAGGAAACACTGAAGCTTTCTTT. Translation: CASRTGNTEAFF.

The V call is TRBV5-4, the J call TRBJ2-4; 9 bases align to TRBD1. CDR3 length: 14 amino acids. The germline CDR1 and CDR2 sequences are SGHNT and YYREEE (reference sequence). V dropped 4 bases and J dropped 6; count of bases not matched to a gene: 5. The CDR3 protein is CASSPGQGINIQYF. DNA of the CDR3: TGTGCCAGCAGCCCGGGACAGGGCATAAACATTCAGTACTTC.

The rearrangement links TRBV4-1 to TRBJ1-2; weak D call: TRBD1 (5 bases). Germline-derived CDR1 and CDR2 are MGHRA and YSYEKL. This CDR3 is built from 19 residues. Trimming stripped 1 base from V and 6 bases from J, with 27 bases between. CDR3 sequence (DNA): TGCGCCAGCAGCCAAGCCCCCATGCCTCCCGGCAGGGTGGGCGATGGCTACACCTTC. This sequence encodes CASSQAPMPPGRVGDGYTF.

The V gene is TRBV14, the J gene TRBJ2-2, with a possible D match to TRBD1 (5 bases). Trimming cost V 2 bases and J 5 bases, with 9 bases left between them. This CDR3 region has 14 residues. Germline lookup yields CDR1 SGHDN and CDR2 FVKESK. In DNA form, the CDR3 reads TGTGCCAGCAGCCAACATAGACAGACCGGGGAGCTGTTTTTT. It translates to CASSQHRQTGELFF.

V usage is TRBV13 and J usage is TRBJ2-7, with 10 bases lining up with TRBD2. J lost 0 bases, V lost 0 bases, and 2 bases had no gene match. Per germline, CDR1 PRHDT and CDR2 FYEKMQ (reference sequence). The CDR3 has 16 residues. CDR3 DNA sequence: TGTGCCAGCAGCTTAGGACTAGCGGGGACCTCCTACGAGCAGTACTTC. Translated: CASSLGLAGTSYEQYF.

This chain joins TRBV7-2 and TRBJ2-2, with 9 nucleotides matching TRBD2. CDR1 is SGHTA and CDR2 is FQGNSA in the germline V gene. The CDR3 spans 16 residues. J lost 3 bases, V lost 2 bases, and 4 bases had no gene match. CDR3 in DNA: TGTGCCAGCAGCTTAAGGCGGGGGGGCGACACCGGGGAGCTGTTTTTT. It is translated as CASSLRRGGDTGELFF.

This CDR3 is CASSTGQGAGMHSNQPQHF. The CDR3 nucleotides are TGTGCCAGTAGTACCGGACAGGGGGCCGGGATGCATAGCAATCAGCCCCAGCATTTT. This chain joins TRBV19 and TRBJ1-5; TRBD1 agrees at 11 bases. Germline V gene data show CDR1 as LNHDA and CDR2 as SQIVND (reference sequence). This CDR3 has 19 residues. The trim removed 4 bases at V and 0 bases at J, leaving 11 bases unmatched. The entire variable domain, with the rest obtained from reference TRBV19 and TRBJ1-5, is as follows: DGGITQSPKYLFRKEGQNVTLSCEQNLNHDAMYWYRQDPGQGLRLIYYSQIVNDFQKGDIAEGYSVSREKKESFPLTVTSAQKNPTAFYLCASSTGQGAGMHSNQPQHFGDGTRLSIL.

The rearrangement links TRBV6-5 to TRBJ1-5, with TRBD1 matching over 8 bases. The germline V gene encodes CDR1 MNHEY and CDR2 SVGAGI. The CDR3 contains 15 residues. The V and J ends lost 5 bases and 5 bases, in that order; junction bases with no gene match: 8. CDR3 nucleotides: TGTGCCAGCAGTCGTACAGGGGGGGGTGATCAGCCCCAGCATTTT. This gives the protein CASSRTGGGDQPQHF.

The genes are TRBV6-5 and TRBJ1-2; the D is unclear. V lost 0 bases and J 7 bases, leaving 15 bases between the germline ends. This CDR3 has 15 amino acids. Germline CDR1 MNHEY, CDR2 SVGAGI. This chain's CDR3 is CASSYSTSGRRGYTF. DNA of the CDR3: TGTGCCAGCAGTTACTCGACCAGCGGCCGGCGTGGCTACACCTTC.

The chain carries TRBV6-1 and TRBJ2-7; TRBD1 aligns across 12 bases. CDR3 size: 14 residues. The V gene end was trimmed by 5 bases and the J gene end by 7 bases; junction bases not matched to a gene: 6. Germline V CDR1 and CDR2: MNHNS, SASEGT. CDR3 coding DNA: TGTGCCAGCAGTAGGGGACAGGGGGCGGAAGAGCAGTACTTC. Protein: CASSRGQGAEEQYF.

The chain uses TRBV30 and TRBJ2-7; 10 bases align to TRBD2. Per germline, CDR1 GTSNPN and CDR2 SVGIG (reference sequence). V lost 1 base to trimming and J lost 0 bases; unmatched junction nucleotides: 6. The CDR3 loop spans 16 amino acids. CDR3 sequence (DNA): TGTGCCTGGAGTGCCCAACTAGCGGGGCCCTCCTACGAGCAGTACTTC. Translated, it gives CAWSAQLAGPSYEQYF. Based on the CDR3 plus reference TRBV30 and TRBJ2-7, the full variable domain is SQTIHQWPATLVQPVGSPLSLECTVEGTSNPNLYWYRQAAGRGLQLLFYSVGIGQISSEVPQNLSASRPQDRQFILSSKKLLLSDSGFYLCAWSAQLAGPSYEQYFGPGTRLTVT.

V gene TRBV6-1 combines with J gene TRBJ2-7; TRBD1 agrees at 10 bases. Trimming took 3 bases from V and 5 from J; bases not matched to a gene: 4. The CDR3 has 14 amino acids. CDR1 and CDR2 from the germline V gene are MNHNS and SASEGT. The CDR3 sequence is CASSDTGTGDEQYF. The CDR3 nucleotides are TGTGCCAGCAGTGATACCGGGACAGGGGACGAGCAGTACTTC.

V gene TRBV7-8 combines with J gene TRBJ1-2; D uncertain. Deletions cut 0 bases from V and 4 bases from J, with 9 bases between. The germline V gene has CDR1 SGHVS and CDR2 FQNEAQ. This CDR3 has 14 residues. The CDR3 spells CASSLASRPYGYTF. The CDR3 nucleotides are TGTGCCAGCAGCTTAGCGAGCCGTCCCTATGGCTACACCTTC.

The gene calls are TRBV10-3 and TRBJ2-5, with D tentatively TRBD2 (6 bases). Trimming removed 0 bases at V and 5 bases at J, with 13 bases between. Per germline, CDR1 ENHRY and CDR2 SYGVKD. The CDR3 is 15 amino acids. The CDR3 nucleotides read TGTGCCATCAGTGAGTCGACTCGGAGGGAGGAGACCCAGTACTTC. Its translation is CAISESTRREETQYF.

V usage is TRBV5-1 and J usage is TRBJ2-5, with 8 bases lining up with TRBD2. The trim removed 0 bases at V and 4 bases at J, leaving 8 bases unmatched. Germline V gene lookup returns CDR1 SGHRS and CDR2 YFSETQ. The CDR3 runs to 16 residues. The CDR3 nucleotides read TGCGCCAGCAGCTTGGTCGGTAGCGGGGAGGGAGAGACCCAGTACTTC. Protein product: CASSLVGSGEGETQYF.

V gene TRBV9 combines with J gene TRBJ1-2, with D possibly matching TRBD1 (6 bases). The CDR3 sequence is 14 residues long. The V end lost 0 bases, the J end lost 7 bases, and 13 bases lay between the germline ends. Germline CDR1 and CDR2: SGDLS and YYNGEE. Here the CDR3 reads CASSVVQGPGGYTF. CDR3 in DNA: TGTGCCAGCAGCGTAGTACAGGGCCCGGGTGGCTACACCTTC.

Here the CDR3 DNA reads TGTGCCAGCAGCTTTGCCCCCCAGGGGTCCTACGAGCAGTACTTC. Its translation is CASSFAPQGSYEQYF. The chain employs TRBV5-6 and TRBJ2-7; TRBD1 is a possible D gene (6 bases). This CDR3 is built from 15 residues. With 2 bases removed from V and 1 base from J, the gap between germline ends came to 13 bases. Germline CDR1 and CDR2: SGHDT and YYEEEE.

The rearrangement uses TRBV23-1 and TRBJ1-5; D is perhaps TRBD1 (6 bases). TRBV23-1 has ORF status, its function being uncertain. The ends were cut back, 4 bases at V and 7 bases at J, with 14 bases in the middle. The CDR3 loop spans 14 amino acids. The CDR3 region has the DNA TGCGCCAGCAGTCCAAGCGGACAGACGCAGCCCCAGCATTTT. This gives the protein CASSPSGQTQPQHF.

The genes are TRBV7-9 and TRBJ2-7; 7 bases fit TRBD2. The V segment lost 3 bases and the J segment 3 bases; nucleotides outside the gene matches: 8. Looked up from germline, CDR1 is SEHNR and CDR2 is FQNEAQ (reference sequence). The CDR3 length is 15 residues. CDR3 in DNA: TGTGCCAGCAGCTTGGGCGGGAGTCTCGACTACGAGCAGTACTTC. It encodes CASSLGGSLDYEQYF.

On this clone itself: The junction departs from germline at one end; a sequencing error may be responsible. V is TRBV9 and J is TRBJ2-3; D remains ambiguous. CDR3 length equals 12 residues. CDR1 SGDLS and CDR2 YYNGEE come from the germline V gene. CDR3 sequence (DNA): TGTGCCAGCAGCGCACGTCCTCCGGAGAGGCATTTT. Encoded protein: CASSARPPERHF.

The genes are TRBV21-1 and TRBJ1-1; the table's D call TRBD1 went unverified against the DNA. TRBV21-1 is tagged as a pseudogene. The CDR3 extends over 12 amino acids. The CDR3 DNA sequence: TGTGCCAGGGGCCGACAGGGTGCGGAAGCTTTCTTT. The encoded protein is CARGRQGAEAFF.

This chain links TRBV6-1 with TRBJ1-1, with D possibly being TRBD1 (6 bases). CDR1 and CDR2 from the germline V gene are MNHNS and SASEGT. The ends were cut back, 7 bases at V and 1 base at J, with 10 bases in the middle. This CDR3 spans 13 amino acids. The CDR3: CASIRDKNTEAFF. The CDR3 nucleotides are TGTGCCAGCATAAGGGACAAGAACACTGAAGCTTTCTTT.

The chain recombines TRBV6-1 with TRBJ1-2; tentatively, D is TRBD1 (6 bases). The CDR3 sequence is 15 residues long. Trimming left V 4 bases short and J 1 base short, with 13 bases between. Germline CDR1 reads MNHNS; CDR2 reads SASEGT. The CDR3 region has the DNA TGTGCCAGCAGTGGGGTGACAGGACGTAACTATGGCTACACCTTC. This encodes CASSGVTGRNYGYTF.

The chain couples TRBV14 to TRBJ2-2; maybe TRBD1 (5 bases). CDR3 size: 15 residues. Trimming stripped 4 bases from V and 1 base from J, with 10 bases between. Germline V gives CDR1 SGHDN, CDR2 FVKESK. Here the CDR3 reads CASSPLTVNTGELFF. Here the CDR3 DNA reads TGTGCCAGCAGCCCTTTGACAGTGAACACCGGGGAGCTGTTTTTT.